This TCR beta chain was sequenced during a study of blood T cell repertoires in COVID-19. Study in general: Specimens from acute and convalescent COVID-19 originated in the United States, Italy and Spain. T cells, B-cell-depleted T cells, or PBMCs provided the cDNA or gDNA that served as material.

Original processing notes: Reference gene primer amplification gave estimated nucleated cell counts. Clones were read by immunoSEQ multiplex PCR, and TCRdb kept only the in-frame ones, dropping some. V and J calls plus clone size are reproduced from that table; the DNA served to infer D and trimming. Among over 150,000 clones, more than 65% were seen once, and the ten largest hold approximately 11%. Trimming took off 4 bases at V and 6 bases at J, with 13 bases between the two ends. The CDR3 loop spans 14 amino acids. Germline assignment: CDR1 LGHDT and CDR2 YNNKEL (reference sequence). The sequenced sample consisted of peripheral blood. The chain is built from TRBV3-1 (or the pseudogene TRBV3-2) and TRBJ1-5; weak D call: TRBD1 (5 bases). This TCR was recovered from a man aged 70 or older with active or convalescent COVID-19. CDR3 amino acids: CASSLSVRAQPQHF. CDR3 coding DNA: TGTGCCAGCAGCCTCTCGGTCAGGGCTCAGCCCCAGCATTTT.